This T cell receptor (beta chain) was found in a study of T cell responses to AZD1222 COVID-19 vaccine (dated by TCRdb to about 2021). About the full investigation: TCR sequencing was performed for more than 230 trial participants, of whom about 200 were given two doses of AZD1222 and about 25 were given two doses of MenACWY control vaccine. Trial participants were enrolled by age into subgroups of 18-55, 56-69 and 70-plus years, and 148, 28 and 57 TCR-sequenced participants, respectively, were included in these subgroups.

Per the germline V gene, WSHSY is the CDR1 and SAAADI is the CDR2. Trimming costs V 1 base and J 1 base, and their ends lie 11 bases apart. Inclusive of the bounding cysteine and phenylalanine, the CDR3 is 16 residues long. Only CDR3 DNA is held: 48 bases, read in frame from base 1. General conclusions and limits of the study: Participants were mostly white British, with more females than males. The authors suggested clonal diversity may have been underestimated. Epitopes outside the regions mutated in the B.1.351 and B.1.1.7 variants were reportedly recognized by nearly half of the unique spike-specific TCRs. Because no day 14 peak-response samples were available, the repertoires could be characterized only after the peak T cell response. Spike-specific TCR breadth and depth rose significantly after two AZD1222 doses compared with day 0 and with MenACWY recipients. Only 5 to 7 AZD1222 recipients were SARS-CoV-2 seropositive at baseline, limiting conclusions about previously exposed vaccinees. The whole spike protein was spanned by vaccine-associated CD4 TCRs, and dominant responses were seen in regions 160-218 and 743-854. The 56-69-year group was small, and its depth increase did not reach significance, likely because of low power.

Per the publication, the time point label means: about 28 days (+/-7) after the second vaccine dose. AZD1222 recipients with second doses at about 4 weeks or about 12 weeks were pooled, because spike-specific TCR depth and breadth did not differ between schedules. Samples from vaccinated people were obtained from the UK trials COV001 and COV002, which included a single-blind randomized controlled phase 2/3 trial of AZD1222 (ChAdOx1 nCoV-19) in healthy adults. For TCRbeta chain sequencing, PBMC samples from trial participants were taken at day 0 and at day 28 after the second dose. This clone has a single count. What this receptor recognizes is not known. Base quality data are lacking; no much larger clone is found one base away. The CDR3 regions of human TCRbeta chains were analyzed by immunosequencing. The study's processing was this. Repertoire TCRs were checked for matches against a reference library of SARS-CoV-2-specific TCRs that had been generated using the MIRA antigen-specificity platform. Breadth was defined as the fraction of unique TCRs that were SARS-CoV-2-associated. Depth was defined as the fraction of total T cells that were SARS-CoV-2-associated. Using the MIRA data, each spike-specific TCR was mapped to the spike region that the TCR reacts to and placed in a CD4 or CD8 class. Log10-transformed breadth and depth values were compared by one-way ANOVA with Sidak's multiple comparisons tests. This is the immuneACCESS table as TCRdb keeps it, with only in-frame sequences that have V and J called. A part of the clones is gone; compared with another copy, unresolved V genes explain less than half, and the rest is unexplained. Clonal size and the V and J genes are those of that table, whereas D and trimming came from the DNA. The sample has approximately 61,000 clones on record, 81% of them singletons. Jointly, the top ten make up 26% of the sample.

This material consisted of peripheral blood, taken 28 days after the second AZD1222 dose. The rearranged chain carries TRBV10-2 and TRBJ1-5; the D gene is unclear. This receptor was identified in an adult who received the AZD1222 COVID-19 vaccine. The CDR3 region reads CASSEYRGWSNQPQHF. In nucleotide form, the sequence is TGCGCCAGCAGTGAGTACCGGGGTTGGAGCAATCAGCCCCAGCATTTT.